Described below is a single TCR beta chain sequence and its context. From germline, CDR1 is DFQATT and CDR2 SNEGSKA (reference sequence). V lost 3 bases and J 8 bases, leaving 14 bases between the germline ends. The CDR3 runs to 13 residues. This specimen comes from a study of T cell responses to AZD1222 COVID-19 vaccine. Sequencing used immunoSEQ multiplex PCR; TCRdb keeps in-frame clones, though not all of them. The table has over 150,000 clones, about 87% seen once; the top ten hold less than 3.5%. V gene TRBV20-1 combines with J gene TRBJ2-1; TRBD2 is a possible D gene (6 bases). The source was peripheral blood, collected on day 0 of AZD1222 vaccination. The TCR was taken from an adult in good health. The CDR3 region is CSASGQGLDEQFF. The DNA of the CDR3 is TGCAGTGCTAGTGGCCAGGGACTGGATGAGCAGTTCTTC.